This T cell receptor beta chain appears in the sequencing data of a study of Ad26.COV2.S vaccination and SARS-CoV-2 variants. The table came from immunoSEQ multiplex PCR; TCRdb's copy has only in-frame clones and leaves some out. The sample gives about 350,000 clones, 85% of which show up once; 3% to 4% is in the top ten. Study-level results: Possible underestimation of total T cell responses by the TCR breadth and depth analyses was noted. Breadth measured for non-spike TCRs was similar across vaccine and placebo recipients. Post-vaccination spike-specific CD8+ and CD4+ T cell responses reportedly had substantial breadth.

This clone appeared once. Antigen unknown. This sample's treatment: some 20 received Ad26.COV2.S at low or high dose, single or two shots; a few received placebo; per-sample allocation not given. Day 63 following the first vaccine or placebo injection was when the samples were taken. In the vaccine, an Ad26 vector expressed the SARS-CoV-2 spike of the Wuhan strain. From germline, CDR1 is MNHEY and CDR2 SVGAGI. V dropped 2 bases and J dropped 10; count of bases not matched to a gene: 11. The CDR3 length is 15 residues. The chain uses TRBV6-5 and TRBJ2-4, with 7 bases aligning to TRBD1. Here the sequenced sample was peripheral blood, taken in a trial of Ad26.COV2.S vaccine versus placebo. The TCR originated in a person aged 18 to 65 who received the Ad26.COV2.S COVID-19 vaccine or a placebo. The DNA for the CDR3 is TGTGCCAGCAGTTACGGACGGGACAGAGGGTCAATTCAGTACTTC. It encodes CASSYGRDRGSIQYF.